These T cell receptor beta chains were read from a single sample in a study of shared clonotypes between healthy human individuals. Method: immunoSEQ multiplex PCR; TCRdb's copy keeps in-frame clones and lacks some. The sample contains around 2,000,000 clones, roughly 94% of which appear only once. The specimen was naive CD8+ T cells sorted from blood. The receptor set was obtained from a man aged 18 to 35 in good health. Each CDR3 is given with its conserved first and last residue. A D gene is named only where the DNA matches it firmly. The size of a clone is reported for some rows only, either as once, few or many, or as a class for expanded clones.

TRBV6-1,-,TRBJ2-1,-,CASSPRGGREQFF,TGTGCCAGCAGTCCAAGGGGGGGGCGTGAGCAGTTCTTC
TRBV7-9,-,TRBJ2-1,-,CASSSREAYNEQFF,TGTGCCAGCAGCTCCCGAGAGGCCTACAATGAGCAGTTCTTC
TRBV5-6,TRBD1,TRBJ1-4,-,CASSAGTGSGKLFF,TGTGCCAGCAGCGCTGGGACAGGTTCTGGAAAACTGTTTTTT
TRBV6-5,TRBD1,TRBJ1-1,-,CASRYTTGFTEAFF,TGTGCCAGCAGGTATACGACAGGGTTCACTGAAGCTTTCTTT
TRBV9,-,TRBJ2-5,once,CASSVEWAKEETQYF,TGTGCCAGCAGCGTAGAGTGGGCCAAGGAAGAGACCCAGTACTTC
TRBV30,-,TRBJ1-5,-,CAWSDAGSQPQHF,TGTGCCTGGAGTGACGCGGGGAGTCAGCCCCAGCATTTT
TRBV4-1,-,TRBJ2-7,-,CASSQSITSQGIYEQYF,TGCGCCAGCAGCCAATCCATAACGTCACAGGGTATCTACGAGCAGTACTTC
TRBV25-1,-,TRBJ1-3,-,CASSYSGNTIYF,TGTGCCAGTAGCTACTCTGGAAACACCATATATTTT
TRBV9,-,TRBJ2-7,once,CASSVGGGGTYEQYF,TGTGCCAGCAGCGTAGGGGGCGGCGGGACCTACGAGCAGTACTTC
TRBV5-6,-,TRBJ2-3,-,CASSPQARTDTQYF,TGTGCCAGCAGCCCACAGGCACGCACAGATACGCAGTATTTT